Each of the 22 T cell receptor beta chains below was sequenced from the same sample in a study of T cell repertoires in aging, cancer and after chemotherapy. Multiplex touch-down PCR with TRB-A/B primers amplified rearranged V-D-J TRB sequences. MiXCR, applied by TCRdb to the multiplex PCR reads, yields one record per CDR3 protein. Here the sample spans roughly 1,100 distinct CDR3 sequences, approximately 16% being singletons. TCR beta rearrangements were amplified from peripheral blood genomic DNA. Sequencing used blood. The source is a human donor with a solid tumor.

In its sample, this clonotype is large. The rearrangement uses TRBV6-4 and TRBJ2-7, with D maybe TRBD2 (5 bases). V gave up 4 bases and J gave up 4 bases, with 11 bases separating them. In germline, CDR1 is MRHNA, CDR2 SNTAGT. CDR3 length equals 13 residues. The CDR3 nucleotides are TGTGCCAGCAGTGCTGAACGGGGTTACGAGCAGTACTTC. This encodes CASSAERGYEQYF.

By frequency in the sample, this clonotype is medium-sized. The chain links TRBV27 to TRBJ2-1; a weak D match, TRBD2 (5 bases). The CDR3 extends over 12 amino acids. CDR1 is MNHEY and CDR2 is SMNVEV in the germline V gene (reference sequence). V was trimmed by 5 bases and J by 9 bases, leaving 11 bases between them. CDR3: CASSGGEIEQFF. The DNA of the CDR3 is TGTGCCAGCAGTGGTGGGGAGATTGAGCAGTTCTTC.

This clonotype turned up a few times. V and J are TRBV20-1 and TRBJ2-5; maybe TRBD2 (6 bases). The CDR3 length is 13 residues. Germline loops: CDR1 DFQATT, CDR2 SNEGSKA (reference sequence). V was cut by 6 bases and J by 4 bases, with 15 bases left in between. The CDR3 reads CSARSGPLETQYF. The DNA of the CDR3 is TGCAGTGCGCGGAGCGGGCCCCTAGAGACCCAGTACTTC.

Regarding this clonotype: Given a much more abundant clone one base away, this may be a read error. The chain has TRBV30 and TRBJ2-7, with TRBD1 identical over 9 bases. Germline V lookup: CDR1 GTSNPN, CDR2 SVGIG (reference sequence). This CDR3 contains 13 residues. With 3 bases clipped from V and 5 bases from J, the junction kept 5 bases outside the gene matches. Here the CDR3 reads CAWSRDRDNEQYF. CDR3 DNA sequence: TGTGCCTGGAGCCGGGACAGGGATAACGAGCAGTACTTC.

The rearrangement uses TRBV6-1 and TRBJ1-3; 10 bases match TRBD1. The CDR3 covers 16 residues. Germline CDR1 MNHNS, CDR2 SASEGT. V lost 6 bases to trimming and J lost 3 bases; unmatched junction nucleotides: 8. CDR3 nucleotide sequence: TGTGCCAGCAGCTCCACGGGGACAGGGGTTGGAAACACCATATATTTT. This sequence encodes CASSSTGTGVGNTIYF.

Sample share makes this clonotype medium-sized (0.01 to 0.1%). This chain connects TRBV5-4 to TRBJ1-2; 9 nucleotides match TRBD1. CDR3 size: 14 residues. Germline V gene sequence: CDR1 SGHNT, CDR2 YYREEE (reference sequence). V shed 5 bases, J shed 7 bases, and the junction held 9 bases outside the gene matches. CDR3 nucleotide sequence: TGTGCCAGCAGGACGGGACAGGGATGGGGTGGCTACACCTTC. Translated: CASRTGQGWGGYTF.

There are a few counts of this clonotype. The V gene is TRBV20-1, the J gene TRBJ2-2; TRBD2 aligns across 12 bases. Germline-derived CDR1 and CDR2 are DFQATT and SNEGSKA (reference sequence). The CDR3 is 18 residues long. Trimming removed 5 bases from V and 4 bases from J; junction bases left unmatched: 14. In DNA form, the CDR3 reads TGCAGTGCTCCCGCCCCTCTCCTAGCGGGGGGGGGCACCGGGGAGCTGTTTTTT. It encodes CSAPAPLLAGGGTGELFF.

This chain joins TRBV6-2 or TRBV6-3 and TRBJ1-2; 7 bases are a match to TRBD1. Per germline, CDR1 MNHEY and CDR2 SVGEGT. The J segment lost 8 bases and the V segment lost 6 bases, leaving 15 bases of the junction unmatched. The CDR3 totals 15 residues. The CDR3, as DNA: TGTGCCAGCAGATACCGACAGGGAACGACGCGCGGCTACACCTTC. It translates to CASRYRQGTTRGYTF.

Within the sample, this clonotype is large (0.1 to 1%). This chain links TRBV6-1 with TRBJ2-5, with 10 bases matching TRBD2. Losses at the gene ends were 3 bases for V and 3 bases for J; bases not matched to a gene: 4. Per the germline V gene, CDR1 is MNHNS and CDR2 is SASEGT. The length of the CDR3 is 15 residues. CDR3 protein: CASSEFGLAEETQYF. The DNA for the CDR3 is TGTGCCAGCAGTGAGTTTGGACTAGCGGAAGAGACCCAGTACTTC.

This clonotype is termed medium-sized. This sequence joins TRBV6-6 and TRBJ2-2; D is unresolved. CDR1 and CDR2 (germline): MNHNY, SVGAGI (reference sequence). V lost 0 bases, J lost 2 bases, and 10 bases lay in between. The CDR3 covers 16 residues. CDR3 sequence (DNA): TGTGCCAGCAGTTACTCGAGACCCGTTAACACCGGGGAGCTGTTTTTT. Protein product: CASSYSRPVNTGELFF.

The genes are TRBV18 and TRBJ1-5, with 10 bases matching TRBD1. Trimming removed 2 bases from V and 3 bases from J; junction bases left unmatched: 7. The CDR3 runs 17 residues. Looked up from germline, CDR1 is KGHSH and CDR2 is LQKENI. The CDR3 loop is CASSPNQTGGLNQPQHF. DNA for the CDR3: TGTGCCAGCTCACCAAATCAGACAGGGGGCCTCAATCAGCCCCAGCATTTT. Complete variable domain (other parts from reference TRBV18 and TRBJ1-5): NAGVMQNPRHLVRRRGQEARLRCSPMKGHSHVYWYRQLPEEGLKFMVYLQKENIIDESGMPKERFSAEFPKEGPSILRIQQVVRGDSAAYFCASSPNQTGGLNQPQHFGDGTRLSIL.

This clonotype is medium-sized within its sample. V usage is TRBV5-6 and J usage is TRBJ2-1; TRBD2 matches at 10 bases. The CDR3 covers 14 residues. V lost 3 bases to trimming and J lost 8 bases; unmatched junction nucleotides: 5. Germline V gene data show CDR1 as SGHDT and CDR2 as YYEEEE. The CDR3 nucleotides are TGTGCCAGCAGCTCGCTAGCGGGGGCACATGAGCAGTTCTTC. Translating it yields CASSSLAGAHEQFF.

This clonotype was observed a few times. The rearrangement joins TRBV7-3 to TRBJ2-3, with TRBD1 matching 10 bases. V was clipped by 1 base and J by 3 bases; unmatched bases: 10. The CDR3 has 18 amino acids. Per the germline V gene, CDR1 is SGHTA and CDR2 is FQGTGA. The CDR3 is CASSLKAFGTGVTDTQYF. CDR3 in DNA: TGTGCCAGCAGCTTAAAGGCTTTCGGGACAGGGGTTACAGATACGCAGTATTTT. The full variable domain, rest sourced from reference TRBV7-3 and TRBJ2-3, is GAGVSQTPSNKVTEKGKYVELRCDPISGHTALYWYRQSLGQGPEFLIYFQGTGAADDSGLPNDRFFAVRPEGSVSTLKIQRTERGDSAVYLCASSLKAFGTGVTDTQYFGPGTRLTVL.

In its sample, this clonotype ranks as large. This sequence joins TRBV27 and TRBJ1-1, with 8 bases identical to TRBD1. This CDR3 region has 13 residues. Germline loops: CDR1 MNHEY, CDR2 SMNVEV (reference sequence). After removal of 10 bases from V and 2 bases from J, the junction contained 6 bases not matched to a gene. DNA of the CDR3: TGTGCCATAGGACAGGGAAGTAACACTGAAGCTTTCTTT. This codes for CAIGQGSNTEAFF.

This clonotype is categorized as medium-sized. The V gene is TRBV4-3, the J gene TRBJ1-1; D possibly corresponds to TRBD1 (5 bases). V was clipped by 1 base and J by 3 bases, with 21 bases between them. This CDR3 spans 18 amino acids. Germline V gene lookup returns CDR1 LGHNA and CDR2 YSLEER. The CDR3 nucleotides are TGCGCCAGCAGCCAAGCAGTTAGGGGTGGAGGGTCGGACACTGAAGCTTTCTTT. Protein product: CASSQAVRGGGSDTEAFF.

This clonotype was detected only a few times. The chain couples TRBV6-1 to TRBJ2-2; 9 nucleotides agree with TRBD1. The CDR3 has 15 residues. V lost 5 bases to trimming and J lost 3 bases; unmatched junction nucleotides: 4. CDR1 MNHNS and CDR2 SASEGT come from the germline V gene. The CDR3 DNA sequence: TGTGCCAGCAGTCTACAGGGGGCTCACACCGGGGAGCTGTTTTTT. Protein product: CASSLQGAHTGELFF.

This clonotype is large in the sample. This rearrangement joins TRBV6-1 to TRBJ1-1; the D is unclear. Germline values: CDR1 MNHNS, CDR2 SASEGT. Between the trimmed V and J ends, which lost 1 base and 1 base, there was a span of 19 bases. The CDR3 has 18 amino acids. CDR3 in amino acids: CASSEDQRQGWGNTEAFF. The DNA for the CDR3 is TGTGCCAGCAGTGAAGATCAGCGTCAAGGTTGGGGGAACACTGAAGCTTTCTTT.

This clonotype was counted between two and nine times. CDR3: CSARGHRGLETQYF. DNA of the CDR3: TGCAGTGCTAGAGGCCACAGGGGGCTGGAGACCCAGTACTTC. The V gene is TRBV20-1, the J gene TRBJ2-5, with 9 bases lining up with TRBD1. In germline, CDR1 is DFQATT, CDR2 SNEGSKA (reference sequence). V was pared by 1 base and J by 5 bases, with 5 bases of the junction left unmatched. This CDR3 comprises 14 residues.

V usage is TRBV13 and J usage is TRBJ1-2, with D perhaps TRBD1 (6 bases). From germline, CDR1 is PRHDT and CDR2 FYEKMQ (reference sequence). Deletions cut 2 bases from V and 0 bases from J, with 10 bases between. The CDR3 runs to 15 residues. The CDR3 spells CASSLRGISNYGYTF. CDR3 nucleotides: TGTGCCAGCAGCTTAAGGGGGATATCTAACTATGGCTACACCTTC.

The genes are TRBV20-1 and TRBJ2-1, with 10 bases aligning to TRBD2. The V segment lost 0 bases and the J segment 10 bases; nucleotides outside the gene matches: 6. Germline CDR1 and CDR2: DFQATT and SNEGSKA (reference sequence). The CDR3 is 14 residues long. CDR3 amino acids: CSARDSGGAGEQFF. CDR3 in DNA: TGCAGTGCTAGAGACAGCGGGGGGGCCGGAGAGCAGTTCTTC.

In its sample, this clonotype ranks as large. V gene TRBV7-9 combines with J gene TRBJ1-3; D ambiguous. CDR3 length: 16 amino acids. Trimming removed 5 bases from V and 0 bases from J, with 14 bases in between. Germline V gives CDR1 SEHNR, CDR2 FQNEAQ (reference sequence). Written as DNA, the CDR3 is TGTGCCAGCAGCAACCAGGCTCTCCCCTCTGGAAACACCATATATTTT. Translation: CASSNQALPSGNTIYF. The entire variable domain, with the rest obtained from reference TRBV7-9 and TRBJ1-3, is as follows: DTGVSQNPRHKITKRGQNVTFRCDPISEHNRLYWYRQTLGQGPEFLTYFQNEAQLEKSRLLSDRFSAERPKGSFSTLEIQRTEQGDSAMYLCASSNQALPSGNTIYFGEGSWLTVV.

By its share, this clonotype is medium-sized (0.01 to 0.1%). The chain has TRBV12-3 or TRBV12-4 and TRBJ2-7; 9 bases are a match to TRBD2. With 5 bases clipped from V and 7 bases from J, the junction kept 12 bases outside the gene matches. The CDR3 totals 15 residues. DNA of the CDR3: TGTGCCAGCAGTCCACGGACTAGCGTTATGGGGGAGCAGTACTTC. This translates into CASSPRTSVMGEQYF.